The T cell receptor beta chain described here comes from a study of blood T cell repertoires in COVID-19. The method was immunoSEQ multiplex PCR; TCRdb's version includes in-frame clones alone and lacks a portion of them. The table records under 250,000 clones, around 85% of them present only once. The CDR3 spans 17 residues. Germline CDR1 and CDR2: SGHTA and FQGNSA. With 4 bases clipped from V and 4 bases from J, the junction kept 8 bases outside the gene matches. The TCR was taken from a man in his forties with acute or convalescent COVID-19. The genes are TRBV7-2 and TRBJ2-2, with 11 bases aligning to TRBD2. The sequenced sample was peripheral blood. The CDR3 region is CASSSPGLAVRTGELFF. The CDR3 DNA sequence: TGTGCCAGCAGCTCCCCGGGACTAGCGGTACGCACCGGGGAGCTGTTTTTT.